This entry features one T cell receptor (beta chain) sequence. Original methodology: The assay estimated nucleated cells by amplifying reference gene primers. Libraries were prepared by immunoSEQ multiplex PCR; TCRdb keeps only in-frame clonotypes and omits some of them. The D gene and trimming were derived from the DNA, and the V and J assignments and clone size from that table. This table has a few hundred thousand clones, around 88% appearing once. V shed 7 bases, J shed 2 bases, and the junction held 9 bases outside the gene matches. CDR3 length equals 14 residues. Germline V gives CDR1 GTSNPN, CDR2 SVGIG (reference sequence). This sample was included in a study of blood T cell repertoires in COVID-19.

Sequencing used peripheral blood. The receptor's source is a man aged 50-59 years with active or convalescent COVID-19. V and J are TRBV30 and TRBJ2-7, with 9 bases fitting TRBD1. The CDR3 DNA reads TGTGCCTTTGGCGCCGGGACAGGGCCCTACGAGCAGTACTTC. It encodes CAFGAGTGPYEQYF.